A single sample is the source of the 2 T cell receptor beta chains below, sequenced in a study of blood T cell repertoires in COVID-19. Assay: immunoSEQ multiplex PCR; the TCRdb copy retains only in-frame clones and omits some. The sample gives around 250,000 clones, about 87% of which show up once; roughly 1.6% is in the top ten. Material: PBMCs or T cells enriched from blood (not recorded which). The receptors were sampled from a woman between 50 and 59 years old who had recovered from COVID-19.

The rearrangement uses TRBV10-3 and TRBJ2-5, with a weak D call TRBD1 (6 bases). The CDR3 is 15 residues long. V lost 6 bases and J 2 bases, leaving 16 bases between the germline ends. Germline V lookup: CDR1 ENHRY, CDR2 SYGVKD. CDR3 sequence reads: CAISFKSGEQETQYF. The CDR3 bases are TGTGCCATCAGCTTTAAGTCAGGGGAGCAAGAGACCCAGTACTTC.

The J gene is TRBJ2-3, the V gene TRBV5-1; 8 nucleotides match TRBD2. The CDR3 runs 15 residues. Germline assignment: CDR1 SGHRS and CDR2 YFSETQ. J gave up 2 bases and V 0 bases, and 2 bases lay outside the gene matches. Here the CDR3 reads CASSLDGRATDTQYF. The CDR3, as DNA: TGCGCCAGCAGCTTGGACGGGAGGGCCACAGATACGCAGTATTTT.